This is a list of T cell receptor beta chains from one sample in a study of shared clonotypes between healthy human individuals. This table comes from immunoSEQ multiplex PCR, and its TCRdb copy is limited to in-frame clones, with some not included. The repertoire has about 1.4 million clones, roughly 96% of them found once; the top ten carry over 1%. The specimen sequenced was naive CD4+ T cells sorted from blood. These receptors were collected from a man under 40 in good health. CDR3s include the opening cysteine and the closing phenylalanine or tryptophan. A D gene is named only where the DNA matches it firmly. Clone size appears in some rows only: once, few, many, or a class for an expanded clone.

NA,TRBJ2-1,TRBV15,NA,TGTGCCACCAGCAGAGAACGGCTAGGGCCCAATGAGCAGTTCTTC,CATSRERLGPNEQFF
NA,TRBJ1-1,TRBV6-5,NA,TGTGCCAGCAGTAATGCGCTCCGAGGAACTGAAGCTTTCTTT,CASSNALRGTEAFF
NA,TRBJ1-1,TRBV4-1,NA,TGCGCCAGCAGCCAGGGGGGGGTTCTGGTCACTGAAGCTTTCTTT,CASSQGGVLVTEAFF
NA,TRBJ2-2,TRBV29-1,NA,TGCAGCATCTTTCGGACCGGGGAGCTGTTTTTT,CSIFRTGELFF
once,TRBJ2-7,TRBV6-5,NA,TGTGCCAGCAGTTACTCGACCCGGGGGAAGGTACACGAGCAGTACTTC,CASSYSTRGKVHEQYF
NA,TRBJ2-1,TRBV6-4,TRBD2,TGTGCCAGCTCGCCCTCCGGGAGGCCCAATGAGCAGTTCTTC,CASSPSGRPNEQFF
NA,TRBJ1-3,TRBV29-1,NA,TGCAGCGTTGAAAAAGTAGTTGGAAACACCATATATTTT,CSVEKVVGNTIYF
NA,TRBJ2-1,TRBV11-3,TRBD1,TGTGCCAGCAGCGACACCGGGACAGGATACAATGAGCAGTTCTTC,CASSDTGTGYNEQFF
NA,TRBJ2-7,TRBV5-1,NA,TGCGCCAGCAGCTTGACAGGGTCGAACGCTCACGAGCAGTACTTC,CASSLTGSNAHEQYF
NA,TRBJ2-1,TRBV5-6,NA,TGTGCCAGCAGCTTCCGCGGGATGTACCACAATGAGCAGTTCTTC,CASSFRGMYHNEQFF
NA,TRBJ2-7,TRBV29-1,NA,TGCAGCGTGCGGGGAGACTACGAGCAGTACTTC,CSVRGDYEQYF
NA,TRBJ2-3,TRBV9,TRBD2,TGTGCCAGCAGCGGGGGGACTAGCGGCCACACAGATACGCAGTATTTT,CASSGGTSGHTDTQYF
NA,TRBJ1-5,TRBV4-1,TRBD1,TGCGCCAGCAGCCAAGTGGGGGGGACAGTCAATCAGCCCCAGCATTTT,CASSQVGGTVNQPQHF
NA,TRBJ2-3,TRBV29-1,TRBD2,TGCAGCGTCGCCGCAGCGGGAGGGACAGATACGCAGTATTTT,CSVAAAGGTDTQYF
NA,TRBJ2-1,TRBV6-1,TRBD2,TGTGCCAGCAGCTTAGCGGGAGGGCCTAGGAATGAGCAGTTCTTC,CASSLAGGPRNEQFF
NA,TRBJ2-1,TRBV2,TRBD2,TGTGCCAGCAGTGAAAGCGGGAGATCCTACAATGAGCAGTTCTTC,CASSESGRSYNEQFF
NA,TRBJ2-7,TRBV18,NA,TGTGCCAGCTCACCTCAGGCGGGGGCCAAGGATTCCTACGAGCAGTACTTC,CASSPQAGAKDSYEQYF
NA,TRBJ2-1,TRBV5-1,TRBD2,TGCGCCAGCACTAGCGGGATCAGGTACAATGAGCAGTTCTTC,CASTSGIRYNEQFF
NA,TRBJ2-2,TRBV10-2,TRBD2,TGCGCCACCCGACTAGCGGGACCGACCGGGGAGCTGTTTTTT,CATRLAGPTGELFF
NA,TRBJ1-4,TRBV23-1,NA,TGCGCCAGCAGTCAACCGTCGCCTAGGGGTGAAAAACTGTTTTTT,CASSQPSPRGEKLFF
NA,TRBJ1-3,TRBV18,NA,TGTGCCAGCTCACCACTCGGTTCGGGCCCTGGAGGAAACACCATATATTTT,CASSPLGSGPGGNTIYF
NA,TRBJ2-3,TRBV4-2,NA,TGTGCCAGCAGCCAAGCAAGAATAGCAGATACGCAGTATTTT,CASSQARIADTQYF
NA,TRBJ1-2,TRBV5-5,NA,TGTGCCAGCAGCTTGGCCCAGGGACCGAGCTATGGCTACACCTTC,CASSLAQGPSYGYTF
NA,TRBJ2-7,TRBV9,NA,TGTGCCAGCAGCGCCGGGACTCACAGCTCCGAGCAGTACTTC,CASSAGTHSSEQYF
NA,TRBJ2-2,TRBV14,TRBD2,TGTGCCAGCAAGGAAGCGGGAGTGGTCACCGGGGAGCTGTTTTTT,CASKEAGVVTGELFF
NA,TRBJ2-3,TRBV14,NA,TGTGCCAGCAGCCAAGATCTATCAGATACGCAGTATTTT,CASSQDLSDTQYF
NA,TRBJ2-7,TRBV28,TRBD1,TGTGCCAGCAGTCTACAGGGGGGAAACTACGAGCAGTACTTC,CASSLQGGNYEQYF
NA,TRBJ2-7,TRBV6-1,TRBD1,TGTGCCAGCAGTGAAGTAGGGGGCAACTACGAGCAGTACTTC,CASSEVGGNYEQYF
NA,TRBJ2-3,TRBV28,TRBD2,TGTGCCAGCAGTCCCGGGACTAGCGGGAGAGCAGATACGCAGTATTTT,CASSPGTSGRADTQYF